These 16 T cell receptor delta chains originate from one sample sequenced in a study of gamma-delta T cells after stem cell transplantation. TCRdb redid clone calling on the RT-PCR reads using CATT. The data hold about 2,400 delta-chain clones, with roughly 21% observed a single time. The sample was gamma-delta T cells. These receptors were obtained from a human donor. It is not recorded whose cells these are; they may come from a transplant donor.

This clone has more than one count but fewer than ten. This sequence joins TRDV1 and TRDJ1; 10 bases line up with TRDD3. The trim removed 0 bases at V and 2 bases at J, leaving 18 bases unmatched. Germline CDR1 TSWWSYY, CDR2 QGS. This CDR3 has 21 amino acids. CDR3 residues: CALGELGPTRFYWGITDKLIF. The CDR3 coding sequence is TGTGCTCTTGGGGAACTTGGACCTACGCGGTTTTACTGGGGGATTACCGATAAACTCATCTTT.

This clone is large in the sample. The chain couples TRDV2 to TRDJ1, with TRDD3 matching 8 bases. Germline CDR1 is GEAIGNYY and CDR2 is EKD. V lost 2 bases to trimming and J lost 0 bases; unmatched junction nucleotides: 1. There are 14 residues in the CDR3. The CDR3 is CACDKLGDTDKLIF. The CDR3 bases are TGTGCCTGTGACAAACTGGGGGACACCGATAAACTCATCTTT.

Comments on this clone: Other DNA sequences of this sample code for an identical CDR3. The CDR3 DNA reads TGTGCTCTTGGGGAACTCCGTGCTTCCATTCGCTGGGGGATACGCGAAGGGACCGATAAACTCATCTTT. Its translation: CALGELRASIRWGIREGTDKLIF. This chain joins TRDV1 and TRDJ1; 12 nucleotides agree with TRDD3. In germline, CDR1 is TSWWSYY, CDR2 QGS. The CDR3 is 23 residues long. V was clipped by 0 bases and J by 2 bases; unmatched bases: 22.

V usage is TRDV1 and J usage is TRDJ1, with 7 bases identical to TRDD3. V lost 2 bases to trimming and J lost 0 bases; unmatched junction nucleotides: 18. Germline CDR1 and CDR2: TSWWSYY and QGS. The CDR3 runs 20 residues. CDR3 loop: CALGETGEYADSTYTDKLIF. CDR3 bases: TGTGCTCTTGGGGAAACTGGGGAATACGCGGACAGTACGTACACCGATAAACTCATCTTT.

The chain combines TRDV1 with TRDJ1; 12 bases are shared with TRDD3. Germline CDR1 and CDR2: TSWWSYY and QGS. After removal of 0 bases from V and 3 bases from J, the junction contained 20 bases not matched to a gene. The CDR3 runs 22 residues. The CDR3 DNA follows: TGTGCTCTTGGGGAACTAGACAATAGAGGCTGGGGGATACGCTTGCGGGCCGATAAACTCATCTTT. This encodes CALGELDNRGWGIRLRADKLIF.

As for this clone: A read error may account for a junction end that differs from germline. The sample carries other DNA sequences with the same CDR3. The chain links TRAV29/DV5 to TRDJ1; 7 nucleotides agree with TRDD3. Germline lookup yields CDR1 NSMFDY and CDR2 ISSIKDK. CDR3 length: 18 amino acids. The CDR3 DNA follows: TGTGCAGCAAGTCCCCCCCGGAGTACTGGGGATCCAACCGATAAACTCATCTTC. Translation: CAASPPRSTGDPTDKLIF. Full variable domain (rest looked up from reference TRAV29/DV5 and TRDJ1): DQQVKQNSPSLSVQEGRISILNCDYTNSMFDYFLWYKKYPAEGPTFLISISSIKDKNEDGRFTVFLNKSAKHLSLHIVPSQPGDSAVYFCAASPPRSTGDPTDKLIFGKGTRVTVEP.

The V gene is TRDV1, the J gene TRDJ1; TRDD2 aligns across 9 bases. In germline, CDR1 is TSWWSYY, CDR2 QGS. V dropped 1 base and J dropped 1; count of bases not matched to a gene: 19. The CDR3 is 21 amino acids. The CDR3 loop reads CALGEPPSYGVLRAPTDKLIF. DNA for the CDR3: TGTGCTCTTGGGGAACCGCCTTCCTACGGTGTACTGAGAGCCCCCACCGATAAACTCATCTTT.

This chain joins TRDV3 and TRDJ1, with D perhaps matching TRDD2 (6 bases). CDR1 is TVYSNPD, CDR2 GDNSRS, per germline (reference sequence). V dropped 0 bases and J dropped 10 bases, with 33 bases sitting between them. The CDR3 covers 18 residues. In DNA form, the CDR3 reads TGTGCCTTTAGGCGAATCCTACCGACTAACGCGAGTAACCTGGGACTCATCTTT. Translation gives CAFRRILPTNASNLGLIF.

This clone was detected a few times. The J gene is TRDJ3, the V gene TRDV3; TRDD3 aligns across 8 bases. This CDR3 contains 23 residues. Trimming took 3 bases from V and 0 from J; bases not matched to a gene: 25. CDR1 and CDR2 from the germline V gene are TVYSNPD and GDNSRS (reference sequence). The CDR3 sequence: CALRLPFPGWDTRSSWDTRQMFF. CDR3 coding DNA: TGTGCCTTGCGACTTCCCTTCCCGGGGTGGGATACGCGAAGCTCCTGGGACACCCGACAGATGTTTTTC.

This clone was counted a few times. V gene TRDV1 combines with J gene TRDJ1, with 7 positions matching TRDD3. This CDR3 spans 18 amino acids. In germline, CDR1 is TSWWSYY, CDR2 QGS. The V and J ends lost 4 bases and 1 base, in that order; junction bases with no gene match: 15. The DNA for the CDR3 is TGTGCTCTTGGGGCGCACCTAGGAGGGGGATTTGGCACCGATAAACTCATCTTT. Translated: CALGAHLGGGFGTDKLIF.

This clone was seen only a few times. One end of the junction is discordant with germline, which a read error may explain. The V and J genes are TRDV2 and TRDJ3; D possibly corresponds to TRDD3 (6 bases). The CDR3 runs to 21 residues. The germline gives CDR1 GEAIGNYY, CDR2 EKD. The CDR3 loop is CACDTDWVSVLHSFDTRQMFF. The CDR3 nucleotides read TGTGCCTGTGACACCGACTGGGTGTCCGTCTTACACTCCTTTGACACCAGACAGATGTTTTTT.

The genes are TRAV29/DV5 and TRDJ1, with 9 bases aligning to TRDD3. The CDR3 covers 16 residues. Losses at the gene ends were 3 bases for V and 1 base for J; bases not matched to a gene: 10. From germline, CDR1 is NSMFDY and CDR2 ISSIKDK. The CDR3 reads CAAKNPYWGSTDKLIF. The CDR3 DNA is TGTGCAGCAAAGAACCCGTACTGGGGGAGCACCGATAAACTCATCTTT.

This clone was seen more than once but under ten times. The chain is built from TRDV2 and TRDJ3; 10 bases fit TRDD3. There are 26 residues in the CDR3. Germline values: CDR1 GEAIGNYY, CDR2 EKD. The ends lost 4 bases at V and 0 bases at J; junction bases unmatched: 29. The CDR3 spells CACEPLVLGDHGRTDLSSWDTRQMFF. The CDR3, as DNA: TGTGCCTGTGAACCCCTAGTACTGGGGGATCACGGACGGACTGACCTCAGCTCCTGGGACACCCGACAGATGTTTTTC.

As to this clone: This clone may be a read error of a much larger clone one base away. CDR3 amino acids: CACDRLGDGAAQPFF. In DNA, the CDR3 is TGTGCCTGTGACAGGCTGGGGGATGGGGCAGCACAACCCTTCTTT. The V gene is TRDV2, but the J gene lacks a call; TRDD3, the table's D call, lacks a check against the DNA. Germline values: CDR1 GEAIGNYY, CDR2 EKD. The length of the CDR3 is 15 residues.

The chain links TRDV1 to TRDJ1; 10 bases align to TRDD3. CDR3 length: 17 amino acids. Per germline, CDR1 TSWWSYY and CDR2 QGS. V dropped 4 bases and J dropped 5; count of bases not matched to a gene: 13. CDR3: CALGGPQWGIPRDKLIF. The CDR3 DNA is TGTGCTCTTGGGGGACCCCAATGGGGGATACCGCGGGATAAACTCATCTTT.

This clone is deemed large (0.1 to 1%). The V and J genes are TRDV1 and TRDJ1, with TRDD3 matching over 9 bases. V lost 7 bases to trimming and J lost 0 bases; unmatched junction nucleotides: 6. CDR1 and CDR2 (germline): TSWWSYY, QGS. The CDR3 has 15 amino acids. CDR3 bases: TGTGCTCTTGAAGGCTGGGGGATGTACACCGATAAACTCATCTTT. It is translated as CALEGWGMYTDKLIF.